Presented here are 11 T cell receptor beta chains from one specimen sequenced in a study of response to subunit inactivated influenza vaccine. TCRdb called the RT-PCR reads again in MiXCR, with one record for every CDR3 protein. Counted here are 400,000 to 550,000 distinct CDR3 sequences, around 25% occurring once; the ten biggest clones make up over 1.5%. This material consisted of CD4+ T cells sorted from PBMCs, taken roughly 5 days after vaccination. The source is a man aged 50 to 60 who received an inactivated influenza vaccine.

This clonotype was picked up a small number of times. The gene calls are TRBV5-1 and TRBJ1-2; 8 positions agree with TRBD1. Germline V gene lookup returns CDR1 SGHRS and CDR2 YFSETQ. With 6 bases clipped from V and 4 bases from J, the junction kept 5 bases outside the gene matches. CDR3 length: 13 amino acids. Here the CDR3 reads CASTLGQGYGYTF. CDR3 coding DNA: TGCGCCAGCACCCTAGGACAGGGCTATGGCTACACCTTC.

This rearrangement joins TRBV29-1 to TRBJ2-2; no definite D call. The CDR3 has 14 amino acids. Trimming shortened V by 5 bases and J by 0 bases, and 10 bases separated the two germline ends. Looked up from germline, CDR1 is SQVTM and CDR2 is ANQGSEA. The CDR3 coding sequence is TGCAGCGTTCGGTTAGAGTCGAACACCGGGGAGCTGTTTTTT. Its translation is CSVRLESNTGELFF.

A single count supports this clonotype. The chain links TRBV6-6 to TRBJ1-5; no reliable D call. This CDR3 comprises 13 residues. Germline V gene lookup returns CDR1 MNHNY and CDR2 SVGAGI (reference sequence). Deletions cut 3 bases from V and 11 bases from J, with 14 bases between. CDR3 sequence reads: CASSYYSQEAQHF. The CDR3 region has the DNA TGTGCCAGCAGTTATTACAGCCAGGAGGCCCAGCATTTT.

This rearrangement joins TRBV15 to TRBJ1-1; D not certain. Trimming took off 0 bases at V and 8 bases at J, with 13 bases between the two ends. CDR1 is LNHNV, CDR2 YYDKDF, per germline (reference sequence). The CDR3 has 14 residues. As DNA, the CDR3 is TGTGCCACCAGCAGAGATTCAGGAGCTACAGAAGCTTTCTTT. Encoded protein: CATSRDSGATEAFF.

This clonotype was detected a few times. The chain employs TRBV28 and TRBJ2-5; 8 nucleotides match TRBD2. Trimming took 5 bases from V and 2 from J; bases not matched to a gene: 13. CDR1 is MDHEN and CDR2 is SYDVKM in the germline V gene. CDR3 size: 17 residues. CDR3 residues: CASSPQGVAGRQETQYF. The DNA for the CDR3 is TGTGCCAGCAGTCCTCAAGGGGTAGCGGGGCGTCAAGAGACCCAGTACTTC.

The rearrangement joins TRBV6-5 to TRBJ2-1, with TRBD1 matching over 10 bases. Germline lookup yields CDR1 MNHEY and CDR2 SVGAGI. The ends lost 2 bases at V and 5 bases at J; junction bases unmatched: 15. The CDR3 sequence is 19 residues long. The DNA for the CDR3 is TGTGCCAGCAGTTACATGCGACCTCGAGCGGGACAGGGGAACAATGAGCAGTTCTTC. Encoded protein: CASSYMRPRAGQGNNEQFF.

The chain links TRBV20-1 to TRBJ2-1; D is perhaps TRBD2 (6 bases). The V end was cut by 0 bases, the J end by 2 bases, with 14 bases between. Germline V gene lookup returns CDR1 DFQATT and CDR2 SNEGSKA (reference sequence). The CDR3 covers 16 residues. The CDR3 DNA reads as TGCAGTGCTAGAGATGCCGGGAGATTACCCTACAATGAGCAGTTCTTC. Protein sequence: CSARDAGRLPYNEQFF.

This clonotype came up a few times. The chain carries TRBV11-2 and TRBJ1-4; perhaps TRBD1 as D (6 bases). The germline V gene has CDR1 SGHAT and CDR2 FQNNGV. Deletions cut 2 bases from V and 8 bases from J, with 24 bases between. The CDR3 has 18 residues. The CDR3 loop reads CASSLTGRYGDILEKLFF. The CDR3 region has the DNA TGTGCCAGCAGCTTAACCGGAAGATATGGGGACATTCTCGAAAAACTGTTTTTT. Variable domain in full (rest from reference TRBV11-2 and TRBJ1-4): EAGVAQSPRYKIIEKRQSVAFWCNPISGHATLYWYQQILGQGPKLLIQFQNNGVVDDSQLPKDRFSAERLKGVDSTLKIQPAKLEDSAVYLCASSLTGRYGDILEKLFFGSGTQLSVL.

This clonotype has ten or more counts. The chain combines TRBV4-3 with TRBJ2-7; TRBD2 matches 9 bases. V was clipped by 1 base and J by 2 bases; unmatched bases: 18. Germline CDR1 LGHNA, CDR2 YSLEER. The CDR3 loop spans 20 amino acids. This chain's CDR3 is CASSQVWSGALAGLTYEQYF. The CDR3 DNA reads as TGCGCCAGCAGCCAAGTCTGGTCAGGGGCCCTAGCGGGACTAACCTACGAGCAGTACTTC.

This clonotype was detected only a few times. CDR3 region: CASGLSPGVRNTGELFF. In DNA form, the CDR3 reads TGTGCTAGTGGTTTGTCCCCTGGGGTACGGAACACCGGGGAGCTGTTTTTT. This rearrangement joins TRBV12-5 to TRBJ2-2; no clear D gene. Trimming left V 2 bases short and J 1 base short, with 14 bases between. The length of the CDR3 is 17 residues. Germline V gene sequence: CDR1 LGHNT, CDR2 FRNRAP. Full variable domain (remainder filled in from reference TRBV12-5 and TRBJ2-2): DARVTQTPRHKVTEMGQEVTMRCQPILGHNTVFWYRQTMMQGLELLAYFRNRAPLDDSGMPKDRFSAEMPDATLATLKIQPSEPRDSAVYFCASGLSPGVRNTGELFFGEGSRLTVL.

The chain is built from TRBV12-3 or TRBV12-4 and TRBJ2-7; tentative D call: TRBD1 (5 bases). The V end lost 1 base, the J end lost 4 bases, and 14 bases lay between the germline ends. This CDR3 is built from 15 residues. CDR3 nucleotides: TGTGCCAGCAGTTTAGAGGCCAGGGTTTCGTACGAGCAGTACTTC. Protein product: CASSLEARVSYEQYF.